The sequence of this T cell receptor (beta chain) was determined in a study of blood T cell repertoires in COVID-19. Measured with immunoSEQ multiplex PCR; TCRdb has only the in-frame clones, and not every one. The top ten clones hold more than 6% of a sample with roughly 300,000 clones, around nine tenths of them seen once. CDR1 and CDR2 (germline): LGHNA, YSLEER. Trimming cost V 0 bases and J 7 bases; bases outside gene matches: 11. The CDR3 contains 17 residues. Seattle patients were enrolled while actively infected and followed longitudinally. The J gene is TRBJ2-2, the V gene TRBV4-3, with 7 nucleotides matching TRBD2. The TCR originated in a woman between 25 and 40 years old with COVID-19, enrolled during active disease. Sample: peripheral blood. This chain's CDR3 is CASSQESSGIEDGELFF. The CDR3 DNA reads as TGCGCCAGCAGCCAAGAATCGAGCGGGATTGAGGACGGGGAGCTGTTTTTT.